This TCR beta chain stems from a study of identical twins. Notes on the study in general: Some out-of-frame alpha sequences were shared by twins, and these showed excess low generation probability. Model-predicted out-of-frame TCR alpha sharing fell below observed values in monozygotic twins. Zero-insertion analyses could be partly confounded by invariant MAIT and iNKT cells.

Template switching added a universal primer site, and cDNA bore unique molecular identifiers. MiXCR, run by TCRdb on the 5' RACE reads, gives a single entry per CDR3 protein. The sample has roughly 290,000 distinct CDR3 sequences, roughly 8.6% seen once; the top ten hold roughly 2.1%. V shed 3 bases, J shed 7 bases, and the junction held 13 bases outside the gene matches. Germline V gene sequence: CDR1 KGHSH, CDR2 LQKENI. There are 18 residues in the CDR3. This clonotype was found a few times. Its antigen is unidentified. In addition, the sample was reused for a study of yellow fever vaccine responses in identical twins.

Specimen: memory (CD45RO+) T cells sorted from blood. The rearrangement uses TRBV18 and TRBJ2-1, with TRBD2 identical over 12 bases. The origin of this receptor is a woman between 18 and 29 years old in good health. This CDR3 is CASSPLRTSGTRVNEQFF. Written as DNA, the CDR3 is TGTGCCAGCTCACCTCTCAGGACTAGCGGGACTAGGGTAAATGAGCAGTTCTTC.